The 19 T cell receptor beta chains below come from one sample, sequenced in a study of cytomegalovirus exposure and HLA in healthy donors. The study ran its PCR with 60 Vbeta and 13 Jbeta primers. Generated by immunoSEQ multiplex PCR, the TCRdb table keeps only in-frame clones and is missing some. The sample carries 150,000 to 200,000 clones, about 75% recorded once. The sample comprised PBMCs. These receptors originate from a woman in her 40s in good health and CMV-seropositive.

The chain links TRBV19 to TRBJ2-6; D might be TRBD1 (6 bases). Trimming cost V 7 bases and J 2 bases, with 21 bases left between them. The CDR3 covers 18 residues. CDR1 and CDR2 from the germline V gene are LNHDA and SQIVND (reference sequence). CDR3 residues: CASTSPGRGIAGANVLTF. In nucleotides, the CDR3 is TGTGCCAGTACCTCCCCGGGCAGGGGAATAGCTGGGGCCAACGTCCTGACTTTC. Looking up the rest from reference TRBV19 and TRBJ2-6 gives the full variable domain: DGGITQSPKYLFRKEGQNVTLSCEQNLNHDAMYWYRQDPGQGLRLIYYSQIVNDFQKGDIAEGYSVSREKKESFPLTVTSAQKNPTAFYLCASTSPGRGIAGANVLTFGAGSRLTVL.

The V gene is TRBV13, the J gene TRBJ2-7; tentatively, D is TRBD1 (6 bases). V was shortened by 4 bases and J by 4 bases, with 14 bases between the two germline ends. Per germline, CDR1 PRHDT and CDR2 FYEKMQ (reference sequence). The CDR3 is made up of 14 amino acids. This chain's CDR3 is CASSSGQLPYEQYF. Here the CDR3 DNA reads TGTGCCAGCAGCTCCGGACAGTTACCTTACGAGCAGTACTTC.

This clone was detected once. The CDR3 loop is CASSPRQVEVTEAFF. CDR3 DNA: TGTGCCAGCAGTCCCCGACAGGTAGAGGTCACTGAAGCTTTCTTT. The chain recombines TRBV6-1 with TRBJ1-1; tentative D call: TRBD1 (6 bases). Germline assignment: CDR1 MNHNS and CDR2 SASEGT. Trimming removed 5 bases from V and 4 bases from J, with 17 bases in between. The CDR3 consists of 15 residues.

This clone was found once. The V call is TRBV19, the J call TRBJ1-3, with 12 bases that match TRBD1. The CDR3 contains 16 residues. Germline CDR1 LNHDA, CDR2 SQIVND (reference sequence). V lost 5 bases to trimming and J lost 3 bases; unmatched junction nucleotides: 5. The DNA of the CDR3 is TGTGCCAGTAGTTCGGGACAGGGGGCCTATGGAAACACCATATATTTT. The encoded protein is CASSSGQGAYGNTIYF.

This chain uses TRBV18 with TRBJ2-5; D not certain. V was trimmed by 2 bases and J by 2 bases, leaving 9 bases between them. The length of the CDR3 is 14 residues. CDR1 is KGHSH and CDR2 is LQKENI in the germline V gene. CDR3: CASSPGYGQETQYF. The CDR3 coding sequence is TGTGCCAGCTCACCAGGTTACGGGCAAGAGACCCAGTACTTC.

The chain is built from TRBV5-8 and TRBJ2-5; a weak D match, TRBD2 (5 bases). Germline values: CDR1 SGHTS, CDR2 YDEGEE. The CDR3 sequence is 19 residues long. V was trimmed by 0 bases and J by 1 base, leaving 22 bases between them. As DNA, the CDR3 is TGTGCCAGCAGCTTGGGTGGCGGGCACGCTTCTTTGCCCCAAGAGACCCAGTACTTC. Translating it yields CASSLGGGHASLPQETQYF.

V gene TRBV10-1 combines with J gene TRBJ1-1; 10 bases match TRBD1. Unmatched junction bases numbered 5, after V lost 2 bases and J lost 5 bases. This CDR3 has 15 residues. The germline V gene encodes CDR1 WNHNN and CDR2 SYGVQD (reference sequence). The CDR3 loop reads CASSEGTGARTEAFF. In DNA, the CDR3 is TGCGCCAGCAGTGAGGGGACAGGGGCAAGGACTGAAGCTTTCTTT.

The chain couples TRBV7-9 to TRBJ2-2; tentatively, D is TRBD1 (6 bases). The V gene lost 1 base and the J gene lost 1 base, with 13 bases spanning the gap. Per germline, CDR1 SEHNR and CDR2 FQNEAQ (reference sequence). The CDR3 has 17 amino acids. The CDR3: CASSLGWGPMNTGELFF. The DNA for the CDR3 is TGTGCCAGCAGCTTAGGGTGGGGGCCGATGAACACCGGGGAGCTGTTTTTT.

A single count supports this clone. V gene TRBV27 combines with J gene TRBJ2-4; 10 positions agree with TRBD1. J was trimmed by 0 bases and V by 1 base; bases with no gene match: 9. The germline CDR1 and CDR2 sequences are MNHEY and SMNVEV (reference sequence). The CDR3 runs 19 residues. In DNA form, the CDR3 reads TGTGCCAGCAGTTTATGGGGGACAGGGGACGACCTAGCCAAAAACATTCAGTACTTC. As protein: CASSLWGTGDDLAKNIQYF.

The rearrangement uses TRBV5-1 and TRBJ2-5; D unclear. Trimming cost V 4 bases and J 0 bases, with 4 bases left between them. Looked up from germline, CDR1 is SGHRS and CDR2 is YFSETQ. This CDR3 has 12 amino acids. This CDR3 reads CASSVNQETQYF. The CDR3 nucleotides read TGCGCCAGCAGCGTAAACCAAGAGACCCAGTACTTC.

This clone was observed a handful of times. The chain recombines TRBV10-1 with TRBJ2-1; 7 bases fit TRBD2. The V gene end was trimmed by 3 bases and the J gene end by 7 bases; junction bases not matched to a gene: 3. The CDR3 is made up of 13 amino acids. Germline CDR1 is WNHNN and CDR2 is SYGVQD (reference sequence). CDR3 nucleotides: TGCGCCAGCAGTGAAGCGGGAAGAAATGAGCAGTTCTTC. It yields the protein CASSEAGRNEQFF.

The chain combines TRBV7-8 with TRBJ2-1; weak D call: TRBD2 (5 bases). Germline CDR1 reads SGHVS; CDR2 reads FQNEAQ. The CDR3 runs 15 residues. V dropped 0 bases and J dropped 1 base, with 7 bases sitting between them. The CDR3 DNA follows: TGTGCCAGCAGCTTAGCGCGAGGGTCCTACAATGAGCAGTTCTTC. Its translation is CASSLARGSYNEQFF.

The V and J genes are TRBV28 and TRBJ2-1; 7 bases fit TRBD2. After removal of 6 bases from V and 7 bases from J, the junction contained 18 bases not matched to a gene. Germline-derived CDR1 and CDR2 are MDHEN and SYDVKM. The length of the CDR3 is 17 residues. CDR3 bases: TGTGCCAGCAGGGGGGGGATTGGGCTAGACTACTCAAATGAGCAGTTCTTC. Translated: CASRGGIGLDYSNEQFF.

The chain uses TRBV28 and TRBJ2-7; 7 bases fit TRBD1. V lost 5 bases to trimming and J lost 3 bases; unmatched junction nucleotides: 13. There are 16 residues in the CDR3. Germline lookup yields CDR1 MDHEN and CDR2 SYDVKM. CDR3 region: CASSTTWTGRIYEQYF. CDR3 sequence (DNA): TGTGCCAGCAGTACAACCTGGACAGGCCGAATCTACGAGCAGTACTTC.

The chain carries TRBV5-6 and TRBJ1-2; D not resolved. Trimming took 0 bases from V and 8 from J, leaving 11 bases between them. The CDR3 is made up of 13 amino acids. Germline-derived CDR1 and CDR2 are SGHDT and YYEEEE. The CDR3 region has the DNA TGTGCCAGCAGCTTGGGAGGAGCATCCGGCTACACCTTC. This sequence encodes CASSLGGASGYTF.

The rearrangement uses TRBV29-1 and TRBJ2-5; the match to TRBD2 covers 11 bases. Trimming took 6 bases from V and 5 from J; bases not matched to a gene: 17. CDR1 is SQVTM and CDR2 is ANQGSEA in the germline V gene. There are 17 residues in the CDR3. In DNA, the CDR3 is TGCAGCGTCGAGACAGGGTTAGCGGGAGGGCGACGTGAGACCCAGTACTTC. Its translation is CSVETGLAGGRRETQYF.

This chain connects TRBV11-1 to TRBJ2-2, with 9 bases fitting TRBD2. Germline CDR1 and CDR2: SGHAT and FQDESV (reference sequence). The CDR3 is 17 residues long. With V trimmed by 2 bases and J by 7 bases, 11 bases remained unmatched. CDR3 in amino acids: CASSLSLLAGRGGELFF. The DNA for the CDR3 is TGTGCCAGCAGCTTAAGTCTGCTAGCGGGAAGAGGCGGGGAGCTGTTTTTT.

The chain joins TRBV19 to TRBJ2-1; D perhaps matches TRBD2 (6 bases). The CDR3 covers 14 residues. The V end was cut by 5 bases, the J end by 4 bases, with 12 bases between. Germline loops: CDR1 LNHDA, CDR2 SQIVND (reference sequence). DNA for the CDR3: TGTGCCAGTAGTTTCCCGGGAGAGTACAATGAGCAGTTCTTC. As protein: CASSFPGEYNEQFF.

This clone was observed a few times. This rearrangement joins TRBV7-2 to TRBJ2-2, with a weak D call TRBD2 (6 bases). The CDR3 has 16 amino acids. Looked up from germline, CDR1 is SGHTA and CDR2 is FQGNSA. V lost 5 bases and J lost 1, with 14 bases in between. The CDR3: CASSRQAGLNTGELFF. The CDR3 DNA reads TGTGCCAGCAGCCGGCAGGCGGGACTGAACACCGGGGAGCTGTTTTTT.